This is a list of T cell receptor beta chains from one sample in a study. One entry per CDR3 protein, called by TCRdb with MiXCR from the RT-PCR reads. The sample lists about 680,000 distinct CDR3 sequences, approximately 15% seen once, with 3.6% in the top ten. The sequenced sample consisted of memory CD4+ T cells from blood. Receptors were obtained from a female donor in good health, serving as a healthy control. Both conserved end residues are part of each CDR3. The D gene is left open where the match is weak. Expanded clones get a size class; other rows say once, few or many, or leave the size out.

few	TRBJ2-5	TRBD2	TRBV28	TGTGCCAGCAGTTCACCCCCCCTTACTAGCGCAGAGACCCAGTACTTC	CASSSPPLTSAETQYF
many	TRBJ1-1	TRBD1	TRBV20-1	TGCAGTGCTAGGGCTCGGGACAGTAACACTGAAGCTTTCTTT	CSARARDSNTEAFF
-	TRBJ2-5	TRBD2	TRBV5-4	TGTGCCAGCAGGCTGGGGTCGACTAGCGGGGGAAAAGAGACCCAGTACTTC	CASRLGSTSGGKETQYF
-	TRBJ2-3	TRBD2	TRBV7-2	TGTGCCAGCAGCTTAGTGGCTAGCGGGGTCACAGATACGCAGTATTTT	CASSLVASGVTDTQYF
-	TRBJ1-2	TRBD1	TRBV5-5	TGTGCCAGCAGTTCCTGGACAGGGAACTATGGCTACACCTTC	CASSSWTGNYGYTF
-	TRBJ2-1	TRBD2	TRBV7-2	TGTGCCAGCAGCCCCTTGGGTGGGGTTAGCGGGAATGAGCAGTTCTTC	CASSPLGGVSGNEQFF
few	TRBJ2-7	-	TRBV9	TGTGCCAGCAGCGCCAGACCCGGGACACCCCTCTCCTACGAGCAGTACTTC	CASSARPGTPLSYEQYF
-	TRBJ2-7	TRBD2	TRBV3-1	TGTGCCAGCAGCCGGGGGGAGGGATACGAGCAGTACTTC	CASSRGEGYEQYF
many	TRBJ2-7	-	TRBV20-1	TGCAGTGCTAGAGACCCCCCGGGGGCGCTCAACGAGCAGTACTTC	CSARDPPGALNEQYF
many	TRBJ2-7	TRBD2	TRBV20-1	TGCAGTGTTCACATGGCGGTAGCGGGTAGGGGAAGGCAGTACTTC	CSVHMAVAGRGRQYF
few	TRBJ1-4	-	TRBV12-3/TRBV12-4	TGTGCCAGCGGGTGGGAGTTTGCAACTAATGAAAAACTGTTTTTT	CASGWEFATNEKLFF
many	TRBJ2-5	-	TRBV20-1	TGCAGTGCTATTGGGGTCGGAGAGACCCAGTACTTC	CSAIGVGETQYF